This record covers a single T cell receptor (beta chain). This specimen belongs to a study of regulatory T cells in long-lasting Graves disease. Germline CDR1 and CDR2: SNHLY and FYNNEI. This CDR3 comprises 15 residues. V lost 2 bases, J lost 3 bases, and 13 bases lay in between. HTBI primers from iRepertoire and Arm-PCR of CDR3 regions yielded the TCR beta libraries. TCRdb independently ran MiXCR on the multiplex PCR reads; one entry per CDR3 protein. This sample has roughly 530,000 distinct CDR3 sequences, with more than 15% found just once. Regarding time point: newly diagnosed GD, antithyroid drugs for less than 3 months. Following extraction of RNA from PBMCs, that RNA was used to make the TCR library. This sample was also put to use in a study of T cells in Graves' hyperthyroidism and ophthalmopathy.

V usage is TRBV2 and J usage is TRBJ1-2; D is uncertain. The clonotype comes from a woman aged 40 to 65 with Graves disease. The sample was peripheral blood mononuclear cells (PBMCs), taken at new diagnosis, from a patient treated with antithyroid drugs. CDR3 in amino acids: CASSERPWADYGYTF. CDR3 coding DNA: TGTGCCAGCAGTGAAAGGCCCTGGGCCGACTATGGCTACACCTTC.